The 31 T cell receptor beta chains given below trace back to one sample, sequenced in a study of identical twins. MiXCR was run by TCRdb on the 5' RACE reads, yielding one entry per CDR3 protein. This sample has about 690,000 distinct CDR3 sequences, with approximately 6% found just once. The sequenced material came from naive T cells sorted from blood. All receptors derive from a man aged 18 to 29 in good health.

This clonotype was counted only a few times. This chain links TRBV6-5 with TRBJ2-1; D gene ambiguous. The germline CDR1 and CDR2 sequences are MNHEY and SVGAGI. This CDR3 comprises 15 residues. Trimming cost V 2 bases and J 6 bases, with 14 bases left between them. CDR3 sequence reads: CASSYRGSYGNEQFF. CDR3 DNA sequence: TGTGCCAGCAGTTACCGCGGATCCTACGGCAATGAGCAGTTCTTC.

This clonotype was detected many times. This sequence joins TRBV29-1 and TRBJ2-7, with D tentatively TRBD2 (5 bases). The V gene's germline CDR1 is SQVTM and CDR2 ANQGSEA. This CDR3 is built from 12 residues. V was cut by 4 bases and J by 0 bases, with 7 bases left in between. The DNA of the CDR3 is TGCAGCGTTGCGGGGAGCTCCTACGAGCAGTACTTC. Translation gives CSVAGSSYEQYF.

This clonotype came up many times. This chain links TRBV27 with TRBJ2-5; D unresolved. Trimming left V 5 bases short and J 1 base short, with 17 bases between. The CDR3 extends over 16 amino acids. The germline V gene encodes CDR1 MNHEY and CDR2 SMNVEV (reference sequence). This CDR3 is CASSPYVAALQETQYF. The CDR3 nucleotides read TGTGCCAGCAGTCCCTACGTGGCAGCGCTCCAAGAGACCCAGTACTTC.

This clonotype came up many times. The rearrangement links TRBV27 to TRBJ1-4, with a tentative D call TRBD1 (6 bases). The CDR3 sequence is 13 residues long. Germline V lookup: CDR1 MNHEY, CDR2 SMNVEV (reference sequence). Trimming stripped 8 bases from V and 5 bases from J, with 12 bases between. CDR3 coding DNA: TGTGCCAGCCCGAACAGGGAGAATGAAAAACTGTTTTTT. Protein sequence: CASPNRENEKLFF.

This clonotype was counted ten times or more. The CDR3: CASSPTASGRVNEQFF. The DNA of the CDR3 is TGTGCCAGCAGCCCAACAGCGAGCGGGAGGGTCAATGAGCAGTTCTTC. V is TRBV7-9 and J is TRBJ2-1, with 10 bases aligning to TRBD2. The CDR3 runs 16 residues. V shed 5 bases, J shed 6 bases, and the junction held 10 bases outside the gene matches. Germline-derived CDR1 and CDR2 are SEHNR and FQNEAQ (reference sequence).

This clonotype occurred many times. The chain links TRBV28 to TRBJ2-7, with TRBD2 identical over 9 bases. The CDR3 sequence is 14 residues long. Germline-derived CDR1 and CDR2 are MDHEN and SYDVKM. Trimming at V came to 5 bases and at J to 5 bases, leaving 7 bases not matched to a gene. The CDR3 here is CASSPAGGSDEQYF. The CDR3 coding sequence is TGTGCCAGCAGTCCAGCGGGAGGTAGCGACGAGCAGTACTTC.

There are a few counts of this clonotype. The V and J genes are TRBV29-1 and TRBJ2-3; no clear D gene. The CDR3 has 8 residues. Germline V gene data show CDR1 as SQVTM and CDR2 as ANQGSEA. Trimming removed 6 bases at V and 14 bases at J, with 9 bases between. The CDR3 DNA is TGCAGCGTGGGCCGCACGTATTTT. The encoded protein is CSVGRTYF.

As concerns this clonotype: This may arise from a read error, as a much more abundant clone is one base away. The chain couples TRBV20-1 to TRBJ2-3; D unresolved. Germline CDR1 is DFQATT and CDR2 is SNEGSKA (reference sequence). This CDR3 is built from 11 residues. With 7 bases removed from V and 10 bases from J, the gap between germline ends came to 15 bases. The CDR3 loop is CSGGKPDSQYF. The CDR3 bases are TGCAGTGGTGGAAAGCCGGATTCGCAGTATTTT.

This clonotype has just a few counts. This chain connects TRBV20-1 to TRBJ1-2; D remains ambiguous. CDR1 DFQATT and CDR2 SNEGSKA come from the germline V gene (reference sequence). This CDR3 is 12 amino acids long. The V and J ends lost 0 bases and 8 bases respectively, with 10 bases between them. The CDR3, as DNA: TGCAGTGCTAGAGATGGGGTGGGCGGCTACACCTTC. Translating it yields CSARDGVGGYTF.

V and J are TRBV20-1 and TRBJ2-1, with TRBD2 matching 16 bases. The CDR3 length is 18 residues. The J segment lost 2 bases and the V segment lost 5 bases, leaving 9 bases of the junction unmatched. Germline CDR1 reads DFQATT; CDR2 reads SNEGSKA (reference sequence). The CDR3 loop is CSADTGTSGRGTYNEQFF. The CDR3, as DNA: TGCAGTGCTGACACCGGGACTAGCGGGAGGGGGACCTACAATGAGCAGTTCTTC.

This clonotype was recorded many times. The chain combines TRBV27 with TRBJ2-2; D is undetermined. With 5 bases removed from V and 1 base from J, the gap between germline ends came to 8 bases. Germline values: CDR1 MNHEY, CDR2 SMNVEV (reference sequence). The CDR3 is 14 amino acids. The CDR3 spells CASSRWKNTGELFF. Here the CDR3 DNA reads TGTGCCAGCAGTCGGTGGAAGAACACCGGGGAGCTGTTTTTT.

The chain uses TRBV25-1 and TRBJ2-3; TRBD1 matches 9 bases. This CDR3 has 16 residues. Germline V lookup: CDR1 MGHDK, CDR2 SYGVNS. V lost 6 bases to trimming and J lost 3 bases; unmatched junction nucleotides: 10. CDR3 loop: CASRGGGQGRTDTQYF. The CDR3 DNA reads TGTGCCAGCAGGGGAGGCGGACAGGGGCGAACAGATACGCAGTATTTT.

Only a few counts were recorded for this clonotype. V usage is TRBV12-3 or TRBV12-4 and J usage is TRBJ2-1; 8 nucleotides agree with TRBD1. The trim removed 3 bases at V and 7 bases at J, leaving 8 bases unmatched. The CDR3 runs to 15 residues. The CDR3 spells CASSLRQGIGNEQFF. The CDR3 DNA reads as TGTGCCAGCAGTTTGCGACAGGGGATCGGGAATGAGCAGTTCTTC.

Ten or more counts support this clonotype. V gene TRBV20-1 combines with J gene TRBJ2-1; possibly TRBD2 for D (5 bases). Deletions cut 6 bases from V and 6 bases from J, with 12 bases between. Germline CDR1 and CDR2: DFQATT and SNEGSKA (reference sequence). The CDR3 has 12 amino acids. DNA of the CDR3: TGCAGTGCGAGGGAGTGGAGCAATGAGCAGTTCTTC. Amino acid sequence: CSAREWSNEQFF.

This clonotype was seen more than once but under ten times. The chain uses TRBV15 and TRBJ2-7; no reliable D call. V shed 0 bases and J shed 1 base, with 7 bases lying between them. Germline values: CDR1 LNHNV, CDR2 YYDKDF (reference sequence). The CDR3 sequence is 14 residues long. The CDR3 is CATSREIGSYEQYV. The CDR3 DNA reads TGTGCCACCAGCAGAGAGATTGGTTCCTACGAGCAGTACGTC.

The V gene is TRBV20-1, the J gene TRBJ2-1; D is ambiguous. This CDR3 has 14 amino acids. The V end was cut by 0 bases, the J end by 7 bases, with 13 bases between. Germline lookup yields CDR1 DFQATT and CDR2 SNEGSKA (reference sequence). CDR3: CSAREPLGGNEQFF. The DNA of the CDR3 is TGCAGTGCTAGAGAGCCCCTCGGTGGGAATGAGCAGTTCTTC.

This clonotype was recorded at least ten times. The CDR3 sequence is CASGLERRNEQFF. Here the CDR3 DNA reads TGCGCCAGCGGCCTAGAACGAAGGAATGAGCAGTTCTTC. The genes are TRBV5-1 and TRBJ2-1; D unresolved. With 7 bases removed from V and 7 bases from J, the gap between germline ends came to 15 bases. Germline V gene sequence: CDR1 SGHRS, CDR2 YFSETQ. CDR3 length: 13 amino acids.

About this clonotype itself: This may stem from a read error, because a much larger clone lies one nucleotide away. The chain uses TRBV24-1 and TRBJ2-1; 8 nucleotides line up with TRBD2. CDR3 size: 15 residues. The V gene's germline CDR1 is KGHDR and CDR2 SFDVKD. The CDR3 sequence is CATSENQGTRSERFF. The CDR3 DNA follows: TGTGCCACCAGTGAGAATCAAGGGACTAGAAGTGAGCGGTTCTTC.

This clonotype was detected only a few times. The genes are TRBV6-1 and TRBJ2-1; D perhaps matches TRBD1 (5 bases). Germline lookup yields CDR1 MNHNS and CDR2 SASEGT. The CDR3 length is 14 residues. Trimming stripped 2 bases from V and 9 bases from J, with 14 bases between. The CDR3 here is CASSEIGGASEQFF. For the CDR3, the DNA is TGTGCCAGCAGTGAAATTGGTGGGGCCAGTGAGCAGTTCTTC.

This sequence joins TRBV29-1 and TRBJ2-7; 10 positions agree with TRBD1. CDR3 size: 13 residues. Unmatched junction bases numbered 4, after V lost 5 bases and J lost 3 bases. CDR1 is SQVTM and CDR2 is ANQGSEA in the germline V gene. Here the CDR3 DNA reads TGCAGCGTTACCCGGGACAGGGGCTACGAGCAGTACTTC. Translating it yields CSVTRDRGYEQYF.

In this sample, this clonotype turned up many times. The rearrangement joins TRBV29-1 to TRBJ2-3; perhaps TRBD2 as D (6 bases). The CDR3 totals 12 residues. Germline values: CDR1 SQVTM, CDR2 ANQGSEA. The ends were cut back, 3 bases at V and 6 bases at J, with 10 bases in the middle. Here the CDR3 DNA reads TGCAGCGTTGATTCGGGGGAGGATACGCAGTATTTT. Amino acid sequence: CSVDSGEDTQYF.

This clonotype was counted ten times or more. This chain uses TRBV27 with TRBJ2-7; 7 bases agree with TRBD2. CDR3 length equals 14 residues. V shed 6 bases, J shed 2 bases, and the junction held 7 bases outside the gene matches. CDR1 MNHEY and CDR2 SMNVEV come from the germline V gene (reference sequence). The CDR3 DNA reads TGTGCCAGCAGCGGATACGGGAGGCCCTACGAGCAGTACTTC. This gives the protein CASSGYGRPYEQYF.

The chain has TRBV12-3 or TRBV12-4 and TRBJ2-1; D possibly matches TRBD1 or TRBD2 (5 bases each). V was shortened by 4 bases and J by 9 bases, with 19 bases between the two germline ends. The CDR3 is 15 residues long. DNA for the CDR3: TGTGCCAGCAGTTCTCTACTCCGGGGCCCCGGTGAGCAGTTCTTC. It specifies CASSSLLRGPGEQFF.

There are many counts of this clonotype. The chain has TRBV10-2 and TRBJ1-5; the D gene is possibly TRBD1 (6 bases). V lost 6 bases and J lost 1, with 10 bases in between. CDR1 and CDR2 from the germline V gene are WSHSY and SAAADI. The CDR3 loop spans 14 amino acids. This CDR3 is CASREQGSNQPQHF. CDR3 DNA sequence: TGCGCCAGCAGAGAACAGGGAAGCAATCAGCCCCAGCATTTT.

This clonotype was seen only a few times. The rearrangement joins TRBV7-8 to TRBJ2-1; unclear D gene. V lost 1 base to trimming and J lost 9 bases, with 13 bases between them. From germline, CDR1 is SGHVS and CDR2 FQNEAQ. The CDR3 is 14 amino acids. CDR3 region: CASSLEWEQSEQFF. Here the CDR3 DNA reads TGTGCCAGCAGCTTAGAGTGGGAACAGAGTGAGCAGTTCTTC.

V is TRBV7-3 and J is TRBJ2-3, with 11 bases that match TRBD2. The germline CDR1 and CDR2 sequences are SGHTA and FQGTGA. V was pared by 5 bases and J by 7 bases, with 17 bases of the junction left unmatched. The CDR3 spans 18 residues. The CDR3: CASSLQPGLTSGTHTQYF. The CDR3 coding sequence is TGTGCCAGCAGCCTCCAACCAGGCTTGACTAGCGGGACACATACGCAGTATTTT. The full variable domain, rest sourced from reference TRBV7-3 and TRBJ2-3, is GAGVSQTPSNKVTEKGKYVELRCDPISGHTALYWYRQSLGQGPEFLIYFQGTGAADDSGLPNDRFFAVRPEGSVSTLKIQRTERGDSAVYLCASSLQPGLTSGTHTQYFGPGTRLTVL.

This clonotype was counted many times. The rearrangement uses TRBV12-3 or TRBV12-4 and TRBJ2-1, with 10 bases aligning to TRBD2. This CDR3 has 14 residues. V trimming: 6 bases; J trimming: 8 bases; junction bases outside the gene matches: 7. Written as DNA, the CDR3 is TGTGCCAGCAGGACTAGCGGGTCTACCGATGAGCAGTTCTTC. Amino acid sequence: CASRTSGSTDEQFF.

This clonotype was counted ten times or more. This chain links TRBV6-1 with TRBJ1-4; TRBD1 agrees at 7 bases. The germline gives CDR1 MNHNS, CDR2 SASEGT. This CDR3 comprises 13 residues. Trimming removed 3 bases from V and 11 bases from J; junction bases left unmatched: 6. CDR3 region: CASSETGLVKLFF. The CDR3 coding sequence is TGTGCCAGCAGTGAGACAGGGTTGGTTAAACTGTTTTTT.

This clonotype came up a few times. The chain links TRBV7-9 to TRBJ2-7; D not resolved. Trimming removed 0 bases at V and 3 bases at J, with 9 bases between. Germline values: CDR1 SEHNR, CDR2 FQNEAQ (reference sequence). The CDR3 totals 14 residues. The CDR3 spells CASSLAQRSYEQYF. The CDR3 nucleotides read TGTGCCAGCAGCTTAGCCCAAAGGAGCTACGAGCAGTACTTC.

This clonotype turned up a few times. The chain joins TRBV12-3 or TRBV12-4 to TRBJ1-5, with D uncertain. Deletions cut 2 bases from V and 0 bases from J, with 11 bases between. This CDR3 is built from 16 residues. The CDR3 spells CASSLSGSYSNQPQHF. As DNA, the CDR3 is TGTGCCAGCAGTTTATCTGGCAGCTATAGCAATCAGCCCCAGCATTTT.

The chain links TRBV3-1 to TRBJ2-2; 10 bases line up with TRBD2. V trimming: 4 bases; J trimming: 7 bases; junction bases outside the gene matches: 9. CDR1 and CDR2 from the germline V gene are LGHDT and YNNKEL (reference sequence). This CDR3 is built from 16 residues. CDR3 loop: CASSRTGTSADGELFF. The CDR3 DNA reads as TGTGCCAGCAGCCGCACCGGGACTAGCGCTGACGGGGAGCTGTTTTTT.